This paragraph covers one T cell receptor (beta chain) sequence. What it binds is not known. One end of the junction does not line up with germline, which may come from a read error. This specimen belongs to a study of OX40 agonist ivuxolimab in advanced cancers. Study-wide findings and caveats: Relative to CD4+, CD8+ T cells held more expanded clones on average.

The V gene's germline CDR1 is SQVTM and CDR2 ANQGSEA. The CDR3 totals 11 residues. The data were produced by immunoSEQ multiplex PCR, yet TCRdb's version contains in-frame clones alone and is incomplete. The sample consists of about 24,000 clones, around 90% of them appearing once. This sequence was found in an adult with an advanced solid tumor such as melanoma, head and neck, liver or kidney cancer. The V call is TRBV29-1, the J call TRBJ1-2, with D uncertain. Source: CD4+ or CD8+ T cells sorted from blood, taken in a trial of the OX40 agonist ivuxolimab. The CDR3 DNA reads TGCAGCGTTGTCGGTAACTTTGGCTACACCTTC. This sequence encodes CSVVGNFGYTF. The full variable domain, its missing parts supplied by reference TRBV29-1 and TRBJ1-2, is SAVISQKPSRDICQRGTSLTIQCQVDSQVTMMFWYRQQPGQSLTLIATANQGSEATYESGFVIDKFPISRPNLTFSTLTVSNMSPEDSSIYLCSVVGNFGYTFGSGTRLTVV.